This TCR beta chain was retrieved from a study of blood T cell repertoires in COVID-19. Repertoires were generated with immunoSEQ multiplex PCR, while TCRdb's copy carries only in-frame clones and drops some. The sample carries over 120,000 clones, around four fifths recorded once. This clone was seen a single time. The germline CDR1 and CDR2 sequences are SNHLY and FYNNEI. V gave up 7 bases and J gave up 0 bases, with 12 bases separating them. This CDR3 region has 14 residues. Residents of about two dozen US areas, aged about 18 to 89 years, made up the participants. Sequenced sample: PBMCs or T cells enriched from blood (not recorded which). The TCR sequence derives from a woman aged 50 to 60 who had recovered from COVID-19. The V and J genes are TRBV2 and TRBJ1-1; the D is unclear. CDR3 DNA sequence: TGTGCCAGCAAACCCTATCTCATGAACACTGAAGCTTTCTTT. It codes for CASKPYLMNTEAFF.